Listed below are T cell receptor beta chains from one sample, sequenced in a study of blood T cells in healthy people across ages. TCRdb reprocessed the 5' RACE reads with MiXCR, giving one entry per CDR3 protein. The profile covers fewer than 950,000 distinct CDR3 sequences, with under 40% appearing a single time and over 10% taken by the ten largest. The sample comprised blood. These receptors all stem from a young man in good health. CDR3s include the opening cysteine and the closing phenylalanine or tryptophan. The D gene is left open where the match is weak. The listing skips clone size in some rows; elsewhere it reads once, few, many or a size class.

d_call,clone_size,v_call,j_call,cdr3_aa,cdr3_nt
TRBD1,-,TRBV20-1,TRBJ2-7,CSARTGGDEQYF,TGCAGTGCTAGGACAGGGGGTGACGAGCAGTACTTC
TRBD1,-,TRBV6-6,TRBJ2-1,CASSKMTGAGEQFF,TGTGCCAGCAGCAAAATGACAGGGGCCGGTGAGCAGTTCTTC
TRBD1,few,TRBV28,TRBJ2-3,CASSLGTGASDTQYF,TGTGCCAGCAGTTTAGGGACAGGGGCGTCAGATACGCAGTATTTT
-,few,TRBV7-2,TRBJ2-7,CASSSGLLRNEQYF,TGTGCCAGCAGCTCGGGACTCCTACGCAATGAGCAGTACTTC
-,once,TRBV12-3/TRBV12-4,TRBJ1-2,CACSFKGTSYGYTF,TGTGCCTGCAGTTTTAAGGGGACTTCCTATGGCTACACCTTC
-,-,TRBV20-1,TRBJ1-6,CSARDFVGQGSPLHF,TGCAGTGCTAGAGATTTCGTAGGACAAGGGTCACCCCTCCACTTT
TRBD1,few,TRBV6-2/TRBV6-3,TRBJ1-2,CASSATGADGYTF,TGTGCCAGCAGTGCGACAGGGGCGGATGGCTACACCTTC
TRBD1,-,TRBV7-2,TRBJ1-5,CASSLALDRASPQHF,TGTGCCAGCAGCTTAGCCTTAGACAGGGCTTCGCCCCAGCATTTT
TRBD1,-,TRBV7-2,TRBJ1-2,CASSAGTAKDYGYTF,TGTGCCAGCAGCGCCGGGACAGCGAAGGACTATGGCTACACCTTC
TRBD2,-,TRBV7-6,TRBJ2-5,CASTLGGEETQYF,TGTGCCAGCACCCTCGGGGGGGAAGAGACCCAGTACTTC
TRBD1,-,TRBV7-9,TRBJ2-5,CASSLGTGVGETQYF,TGTGCCAGCAGCCTTGGGACAGGGGTGGGAGAGACCCAGTACTTC
TRBD1,many,TRBV12-3/TRBV12-4,TRBJ2-1,CATGRGTGGFVEQFF,TGTGCCACGGGTAGGGGGACAGGGGGCTTTGTTGAGCAGTTCTTC
-,-,TRBV15,TRBJ1-1,CATSRAGRVDTEAFF,TGTGCCACCAGCAGAGCCGGGAGGGTTGACACTGAAGCTTTCTTT
-,many,TRBV25-1,TRBJ2-5,CASSESVEETQYF,TGTGCCAGCAGTGAATCCGTCGAAGAGACCCAGTACTTC
TRBD2,-,TRBV3-1,TRBJ2-1,CASRLSGGGSYNEQFF,TGTGCCAGCAGGCTTAGCGGGGGGGGCTCCTACAATGAGCAGTTCTTC
-,few,TRBV5-1,TRBJ2-3,CASSLEIRVADTQYF,TGCGCCAGCAGCTTGGAAATCAGGGTAGCGGATACGCAGTATTTT
TRBD1,few,TRBV12-5,TRBJ2-5,CASGLAVTGVIEAQYF,TGTGCTAGTGGTTTGGCCGTTACAGGGGTAATAGAGGCCCAGTACTTC
TRBD1,few,TRBV11-2,TRBJ2-7,CASSPINRQGTYEQYF,TGTGCCAGCAGCCCAATCAACCGACAGGGTACCTACGAGCAGTACTTC
-,many,TRBV7-2,TRBJ2-3,CASSFSRGTQYF,TGTGCCAGCAGCTTTTCTCGGGGTACGCAGTATTTT
TRBD2,-,TRBV7-2,TRBJ2-1,CASSLSLLTGLVFYNEQFF,TGTGCCAGCAGCTTATCCTTATTGACGGGACTAGTCTTCTACAATGAGCAGTTCTTC
-,few,TRBV12-3/TRBV12-4,TRBJ2-1,CASSLARTPLDEQFF,TGTGCCAGCAGTTTAGCTCGGACCCCTTTGGATGAGCAGTTCTTC
-,many,TRBV5-1,TRBJ2-3,CASSPRMTENTQYF,TGCGCCAGCAGCCCTAGGATGACAGAGAATACGCAGTATTTT
-,-,TRBV20-1,TRBJ2-1,CSAKGTTRRSSYEQFF,TGCAGTGCTAAAGGGACAACTCGAAGGAGCTCCTACGAGCAGTTCTTC
TRBD1,few,TRBV15,TRBJ1-1,CATSTFFPDRGTEAFF,TGTGCCACCAGCACCTTCTTTCCTGACAGGGGTACTGAAGCTTTCTTT
-,-,TRBV2,TRBJ2-7,CASSQGRRYEQYF,TGTGCCAGCAGCCAAGGACGGAGGTACGAGCAGTACTTC
TRBD1,-,TRBV28,TRBJ2-7,CASSWTGYEQYF,TGTGCCAGCAGTTGGACAGGCTACGAGCAGTACTTC
TRBD1,-,TRBV20-1,TRBJ2-1,CSAIRTGLNEQFF,TGCAGTGCTATACGGACAGGGTTAAATGAGCAGTTCTTC
-,once,TRBV4-3,TRBJ2-1,CASSQDRRSGGAQFF,TGCGCCAGCAGCCAAGATCGGAGGAGTGGCGGGGCGCAGTTCTTC
-,many,TRBV7-6,TRBJ2-7,CASSLGPGPTYEQYF,TGTGCCAGCAGCTTAGGTCCAGGGCCGACCTACGAGCAGTACTTC
-,many,TRBV4-1,TRBJ2-5,CASSQEADLSGFQETQYF,TGCGCCAGCAGCCAAGAAGCGGATCTGTCAGGTTTCCAAGAGACCCAGTACTTC
-,many,TRBV20-1,TRBJ2-5,CSARDLVPGPETQYF,TGCAGTGCTAGAGATCTCGTTCCGGGTCCAGAGACCCAGTACTTC